This T cell receptor (beta chain) was sequenced during a study of identical twins. Whole-study findings and limits: While abundant cord blood beta clonotypes carried fewer insertions, memory repertoires showed no such pattern. Out-of-frame TCR alpha sharing observed in monozygotic twins exceeded model estimates.

Healthy Caucasian donors formed the entire cohort. V gave up 6 bases and J gave up 0 bases, with 21 bases separating them. The CDR3 loop spans 18 amino acids. Germline-derived CDR1 and CDR2 are MNHNS and SASEGT. Template switching added a universal primer site, and cDNA bore unique molecular identifiers. A single record per CDR3 protein comes from TCRdb applying MiXCR to the 5' RACE reads. The profile covers under 250,000 distinct CDR3 sequences, with around 10% appearing a single time and about 5.5% taken by the ten largest. As for this clonotype: What it recognizes is unknown.

V and J are TRBV6-1 and TRBJ2-4; D is unresolved. The source of this sequence is a woman younger than 30 in good health. Material for sequencing was memory (CD45RO+) T cells sorted from blood. For the CDR3, the DNA is TGTGCCAGCAGACCTCGAGGTGTTCGGTCCCTAGCCAAAAACATTCAGTACTTC. This codes for CASRPRGVRSLAKNIQYF.